The TCR beta chain under discussion was sequenced for a study of cytomegalovirus exposure and HLA in healthy donors (TCRdb year 2017). General notes on the study: An earlier analysis of 587 of the donors reported about 280 Gb of sequence data and 117 million unique TCR beta sequences obtained from approximately 180 million T cells. About 280 gigabases of sequencing data and 75 million to 85 million unique TCR sequences made up an early release that covered over 550 HLA-typed donors. The genetic ancestry cluster associated with self-reported Caucasian donors included approximately 85% of the 398 genotyped donors. The study aimed to test whether signatures of past pathogen exposure could be identified by cataloging public T cell receptors. The study profiled the T cell repertoires of approximately 700 subjects by immunosequencing and related them to cytomegalovirus serostatus. In addition to the first cohort of 650 to 750 subjects, a separate validation cohort of about 120 different subjects was used. To predict cytomegalovirus infection status, the study brought together high-throughput TCR immunosequencing, statistical association of individual TCRs with disease status, and machine learning. A later analysis re-analyzed previously published TCR beta repertoires from about 600 donors and added high-resolution HLA genotyping to study TCR occurrence patterns. Rather than drawing on any new phenotypic data, the later analysis identified candidate immune exposures from TCR beta sequences and the way those sequences occurred across donors. To decide whether each TCR beta V gene segment behaved as functional or pseudogenic, an earlier analysis of fewer than 750 of the donors relied on high-throughput TCR beta sequencing. Alongside the repertoire data, information on donor age, sex, ethnicity and CMV serostatus was compiled. A later genetic analysis took genome-wide SNP genotypes for about 60% of the roughly 670 donors and used that subset as a discovery cohort. Every repertoire in the discovery cohort had been generated on one and the same sequencing platform. Both class I and class II loci were covered by HLA typing, at four-digit resolution. The number of typed donors differed by locus: about 629-640 for A, B, C, DRB1 and DQB1; about 520 for DQA1; 606 for DPA1; and approximately 450 for DPB1. Several DR-DQ haplotypes were treated as single units for association and clustering because of strong linkage in the cohort. On average, 235,054 unique TCR beta nucleotide sequences were sequenced per donor among some 430 genotyped donors of the cohort, with roughly 18% of those sequences being non-productive.

Library preparation employed the immunoSEQ multiplex PCR assay. For the multiplex PCR, a mixture combining 60 forward primers for TCR Vbeta segments and 13 reverse primers for TCR Jbeta segments was used. Amplification of the CDR3 region of rearranged TCR beta genes was performed with a multiplex PCR assay on genomic DNA. The Illumina HiSeq System was used to sequence the amplified TCR beta libraries as 87-base-pair reads. As for the original processing: A later analysis counted some 74 million unique TCR beta chains across the 666 repertoires, and roughly 9.9 million of these chains were shared by at least two donors. Raw reads were error-corrected and collapsed into unique sequences with a nearest-neighbor algorithm that merged closely related sequences to remove PCR and sequencing errors. CDR3 sequences were aligned to IMGT reference sequences to assign V, D and J gene segments. For a sequence to be retained, at least a six-nucleotide match to both a V gene segment and a J gene segment was required. A rearrangement was called productive if the CDR3 had no stop codons and remained in frame with V and J, and every other rearrangement was called non-productive. CDR3 was defined according to IMGT convention as the region running from the second conserved V-encoded cysteine to the conserved J-encoded phenylalanine. The earlier analysis of fewer than 750 of the donors excluded sequences that lacked an unambiguous match to a single V gene segment. In an earlier analysis of 587 of the donors, V segments were called functional above 56.7% productive rearrangements and were called segregating when the between-donor standard deviation exceeded 5%. To diagnose cytomegalovirus status from the catalog of TCR beta chain sequences, a statistical classification framework was built. V and J gene assignment, in a later analysis, came from comparing TCR nucleotide sequences with IMGT/GENE-DB human TR gene sequences. Using the TCRdist pipeline, a later analysis assigned CDR3 sequences along with most-parsimonious VDJ recombination scenarios. A later analysis defined each TCR beta chain by its CDR3 amino acid sequence plus V-gene family, and excluded reads lacking a unique V-gene family. In a later analysis, 450 to 600 highly shared, low-generation-probability nucleotide sequences were removed to address suspected cross-contamination and a sequencing artifact. In a later analysis, a clonal expansion index for each public chain was calculated from normalized within-repertoire ranks of inferred template counts. In a later analysis, generation probabilities were computed using a VDJ recombination model fitted to out-of-frame rearrangements, and the results were checked against IGoR. A later analysis scored TCR-TCR, TCR-HLA and TCR-CMV co-occurrence with hypergeometric tests, applying a repertoire-size bias correction to TCR pairs. In a later analysis, false discovery rates were estimated by permuting HLA or CMV assignments 20 times. In a later analysis, co-occurring TCRs were grouped using DBSCAN, with TCRdist sequence similarity added in when clustering inside HLA-allele-positive subsets. Repertoires with fewer than 30,000 or more than 120,000 public chains, plus five repertoires with anomalous nucleotide sharing, were excluded from co-occurrence clustering. TCRdb provides this immuneACCESS table in a form limited to in-frame rearrangements. Some clones are lacking; in checked studies, under half of them reflect an unresolved V gene, and why the rest are absent is not known. The DNA was the basis for D and trimming; V, J and clone size are from that table. The sample has around 100,000 clones on record, roughly four fifths of them singletons. The ten biggest clones cover 2% to 3% of the sample.

The cohort was made up of 666 healthy bone marrow donors. Cohort members were all nominally healthy when sampled, although unrecorded immune exposures were likely present. The donor was CMV seronegative and was included in the group of over 300 seronegative cohort members. Every donor gave a peripheral blood sample, and the peripheral blood mononuclear cells from that sample were used for TCR beta sequencing. Genomic DNA was extracted from the blood cell samples with the Qiagen DNeasy Blood Extraction Kit. Here is what the overall study found, with its caveats: Compared with equally common non-associated chains, HLA-associated TCR beta chains in a later analysis were more clonally expanded and had lower generation probabilities. A later analysis found that most CMV-associated TCR beta chains appeared HLA-restricted, with HLA associations seemingly driven largely by CMV exposure. According to the authors, the approach could potentially be generalized to other disease states and immunological phenotypes. In a later analysis, the rate of TCR association differed among HLA loci, with DRB1 alleles having the most associated TCRs and HLA-C alleles having the fewest. Roughly uniform sequencing depth across donors was assumed in presence/absence analyses, although this assumption may not hold. A few of the identified cytomegalovirus-associated TCR beta chains were confirmed in vitro to be specific for cytomegalovirus antigens. According to a later genetic analysis, donors in an Asian-associated ancestry cluster had fewer N-insertions in productive TCRs than the approximately 650-donor mean. According to a later analysis, parvovirus B19, influenza, CMV and Epstein-Barr virus appeared linked to several top co-occurrence clusters. A later genetic analysis associated a missense DCLRE1C variant with V-gene and J-gene trimming of TCR beta chains, and an independent cohort replicated the association. Correlated functional status among segregating V segments might reflect linkage disequilibrium, but an unknown experimental factor could not be ruled out. Specific HLA alleles were associated with 16,951 TCR beta sequences at a false discovery rate of 0.05 in a later analysis. Assigning TCR associations to individual alleles was difficult when HLA alleles, especially DR and DQ, strongly co-occurred. Broadly in line with IMGT annotations, most TCR beta V segments showed up in productive rearrangements about 87% or about 30% of the time in an earlier analysis of around 600 of the donors. The study listed 164 TCR beta chains as associated with cytomegalovirus. The 87-base-pair reads could not distinguish some IMGT-functional V segments, including TRBV6-2 and TRBV6-3, so those segments were excluded. Because counts were too low, 15 or so rarely observed V segments, including chromosome 9 orphons, were excluded from the earlier analysis of 587 of the donors. CMV serostatus was the only immune exposure information available for the cohort. A cluster of highly shared sequence variants was judged likely to be a technical artifact of the sequencing pipeline. A further reported finding was that TCR beta sequences accurately predicted the HLA-A and HLA-B alleles for most subjects in the first cohort. Most TCR sequences were observed very rarely across donors, whereas some public TCRs were present in many individuals. In both the original and validation cohorts, the classifier was reported to diagnose cytomegalovirus status with high specificity and sensitivity. The cohort was sequenced for TCR beta chains only, and without alpha or paired-chain data the features that could be detected were limited. HLA typing was unavailable for some donors at each locus, so association tests used only the typed subset.

Trimming takes 1 base from V and 1 base from J, and the germline ends sit 7 bases apart. The CDR3, cysteine through phenylalanine, is 14 amino acids long. This entry keeps only the CDR3 DNA: 42 bases, framed from base 1. Based on the germline V gene, the CDR1 and CDR2 sequences are MGHRA and YSYEKL. Concerning this clone itself: Its antigen is still unknown. No quality values exist for individual bases; no much larger clone is one base distant. In the same sample, other DNA sequences code for this CDR3.

Sequencing was done on a sample of PBMCs. The sequence is built from TRBV4-1 and TRBJ1-1, and TRBD1 may be the D gene, going by 5 matching bases. The source is a woman younger than 30 in good health and CMV-seronegative. The nucleotide sequence is TGCGCCAGCAGCCAAGGGCAGGGGAACACTGAAGCTTTCTTT. The translation is CASSQGQGNTEAFF.